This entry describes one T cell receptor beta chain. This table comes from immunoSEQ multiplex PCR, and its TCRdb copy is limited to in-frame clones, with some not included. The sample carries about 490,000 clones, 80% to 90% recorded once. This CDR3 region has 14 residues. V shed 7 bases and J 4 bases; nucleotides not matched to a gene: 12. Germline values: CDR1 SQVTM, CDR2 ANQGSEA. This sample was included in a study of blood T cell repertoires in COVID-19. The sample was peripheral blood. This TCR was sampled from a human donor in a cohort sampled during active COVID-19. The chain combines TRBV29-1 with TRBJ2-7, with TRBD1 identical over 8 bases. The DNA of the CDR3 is TGCAGCGCCTCATTTGGTACAGGGGGGTACGAGCAGTACTTC. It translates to CSASFGTGGYEQYF.